The 24 T cell receptor beta chains presented below share a single source sample, sequenced in a study of shared clonotypes between healthy human individuals. The data were produced by immunoSEQ multiplex PCR, yet TCRdb's version contains in-frame clones alone and is incomplete. The table records about 1 million clones, 75% of them present only once. Sequencing used memory CD4+ T cells sorted from blood. The subset was: CD45RA-negative fraction. The receptor set was obtained from a man aged 18-30 years in good health.

The V gene is TRBV19, the J gene TRBJ2-3; D is possibly TRBD1 (5 bases). Per germline, CDR1 LNHDA and CDR2 SQIVND (reference sequence). Trimming removed 9 bases at V and 0 bases at J, with 13 bases between. The CDR3 runs 14 residues. CDR3 amino acids: CASQKTASTDTQYF. The DNA for the CDR3 is TGTGCCAGCCAAAAGACAGCCAGCACAGATACGCAGTATTTT.

The chain is built from TRBV18 and TRBJ2-3; D is perhaps TRBD1 or TRBD2 (5 bases each). CDR3 length: 14 residues. The germline V gene has CDR1 KGHSH and CDR2 LQKENI. V was clipped by 2 bases and J by 1 base, with 7 bases between them. The CDR3 region has the DNA TGTGCCAGCTCACCAGAGGGGCGCACAGATACGCAGTATTTT. Translation: CASSPEGRTDTQYF. The full variable domain, with the rest looked up from reference TRBV18 and TRBJ2-3, is NAGVMQNPRHLVRRRGQEARLRCSPMKGHSHVYWYRQLPEEGLKFMVYLQKENIIDESGMPKERFSAEFPKEGPSILRIQQVVRGDSAAYFCASSPEGRTDTQYFGPGTRLTVL.

The V call is TRBV30, the J call TRBJ1-1; D is perhaps TRBD1 (5 bases). Germline values: CDR1 GTSNPN, CDR2 SVGIG (reference sequence). Deletions cut 5 bases from V and 8 bases from J, with 18 bases between. CDR3 length: 13 residues. The CDR3 sequence: CAWQMGTPTEAFF. Written as DNA, the CDR3 is TGTGCCTGGCAGATGGGGACGCCCACGGAAGCTTTCTTT.

The rearrangement links TRBV6-5 to TRBJ1-6; 7 bases match TRBD1. The junction had 7 bases not matched to a gene; V was cut back by 6 bases and J by 8 bases. Germline V gene data show CDR1 as MNHEY and CDR2 as SVGAGI. CDR3 length: 14 residues. CDR3 bases: TGTGCCAGCAGGCCGACAGGGACACATTCACCCCTCCACTTT. This gives the protein CASRPTGTHSPLHF.

The count of this clone is one. J is TRBJ2-1 and V is TRBV9; 12 bases align to TRBD2. This CDR3 has 13 residues. The V gene end was trimmed by 3 bases and the J gene end by 15 bases; junction bases not matched to a gene: 7. CDR1 is SGDLS and CDR2 is YYNGEE in the germline V gene. The CDR3 DNA is TGTGCCAGCAGCGGCGATCTAGCGGGAGGGCGGTTCTTC. Its translation is CASSGDLAGGRFF.

The chain combines TRBV9 with TRBJ2-3; perhaps D is TRBD1 or TRBD2 (6 bases each). V was cut by 0 bases and J by 4 bases, with 15 bases left in between. This CDR3 comprises 16 residues. Germline V CDR1 and CDR2: SGDLS, YYNGEE. CDR3 nucleotides: TGTGCCAGCAGCGTAGACGCCGGGGGCGCTTCAGATACGCAGTATTTT. This translates into CASSVDAGGASDTQYF.

The chain is built from TRBV7-2 and TRBJ1-1; D remains ambiguous. Germline assignment: CDR1 SGHTA and CDR2 FQGNSA. The CDR3 spans 15 residues. The germline V and J ends were trimmed by 6 bases and 4 bases, with 18 bases remaining between them. This chain's CDR3 is CASSSVVGSVTEAFF. The CDR3 DNA reads as TGTGCCAGCAGTTCGGTTGTAGGGTCGGTCACTGAAGCTTTCTTT.

This clone was observed a handful of times. This chain uses TRBV4-1 with TRBJ1-4; D ambiguous. V lost 0 bases and J lost 8, with 13 bases in between. Germline loops: CDR1 MGHRA, CDR2 YSYEKL. This CDR3 region has 15 residues. DNA for the CDR3: TGCGCCAGCAGCCAAGAAACAGCGTTTGTAGAAAAACTGTTTTTT. It codes for CASSQETAFVEKLFF.

V usage is TRBV28 and J usage is TRBJ1-5; 7 bases agree with TRBD1. CDR3 length: 19 amino acids. V shed 4 bases, J shed 0 bases, and the junction held 15 bases outside the gene matches. Germline lookup yields CDR1 MDHEN and CDR2 SYDVKM. CDR3 sequence reads: CASSSRVWTGGYSNQPQHF. The DNA for the CDR3 is TGTGCCAGCAGTTCCCGCGTCTGGACAGGAGGATATAGCAATCAGCCCCAGCATTTT.

The chain uses TRBV2 and TRBJ1-2; D perhaps matches TRBD1 (5 bases). V was clipped by 3 bases and J by 0 bases, with 14 bases between them. Looked up from germline, CDR1 is SNHLY and CDR2 is FYNNEI. This CDR3 spans 16 amino acids. The CDR3 here is CASSEGSARANYGYTF. DNA of the CDR3: TGTGCCAGCAGTGAGGGTTCGGCCAGGGCTAACTATGGCTACACCTTC.

The genes are TRBV19 and TRBJ1-3; unclear D gene. Germline V CDR1 and CDR2: LNHDA, SQIVND (reference sequence). The V end was cut by 7 bases, the J end by 4 bases, with 14 bases between. The CDR3 is made up of 14 amino acids. CDR3 nucleotide sequence: TGTGCCAGTACCGAGGTTGGTTCAGGAAACACCATATATTTT. Encoded protein: CASTEVGSGNTIYF.

In its sample, this clone was seen a few times. This chain joins TRBV30 and TRBJ1-5; a weak D match, TRBD1 (5 bases). Germline V lookup: CDR1 GTSNPN, CDR2 SVGIG (reference sequence). This CDR3 is built from 14 residues. Deletions cut 0 bases from V and 3 bases from J, with 9 bases between. DNA of the CDR3: TGTGCCTGGAGTGTATGGGGGAACAATCAGCCCCAGCATTTT. Residues: CAWSVWGNNQPQHF.

The chain combines TRBV4-1 with TRBJ1-5; TRBD1 might be the D (6 bases). V was pared by 4 bases and J by 6 bases, with 16 bases between. This CDR3 is built from 15 residues. CDR1 is MGHRA and CDR2 is YSYEKL in the germline V gene. The CDR3 here is CASSRTKGGSQPQHF. For the CDR3, the DNA is TGCGCCAGCAGCCGGACCAAGGGGGGCAGTCAGCCCCAGCATTTT.

This clone was seen repeatedly, ten times or more. The chain uses TRBV2 and TRBJ2-1; D ambiguous. Germline CDR1 reads SNHLY; CDR2 reads FYNNEI. The CDR3 spans 12 residues. The germline V and J ends were trimmed by 10 bases and 6 bases, with 13 bases remaining between them. CDR3 nucleotides: TGTGCCACCAACAGACATCTCAATGAGCAGTTCTTC. Protein sequence: CATNRHLNEQFF.

The chain recombines TRBV6-1 with TRBJ1-6, with TRBD1 identical over 7 bases. The CDR3 length is 14 residues. The ends lost 6 bases at V and 7 bases at J; junction bases unmatched: 6. Germline CDR1 MNHNS, CDR2 SASEGT. CDR3 amino acids: CASSLTGTNSPLHF. Written as DNA, the CDR3 is TGTGCCAGCAGCCTGACAGGGACGAATTCACCCCTCCACTTT.

V and J are TRBV11-1 and TRBJ2-5, with TRBD2 as a possible D gene (5 bases). V gave up 9 bases and J gave up 2 bases, with 16 bases separating them. This CDR3 is 14 amino acids long. CDR1 SGHAT and CDR2 FQDESV come from the germline V gene (reference sequence). CDR3 sequence reads: CASRVPGIQETQYF. The DNA of the CDR3 is TGTGCCAGTCGCGTCCCCGGGATTCAAGAGACCCAGTACTTC.

The chain carries TRBV7-9 and TRBJ1-4, with 9 positions matching TRBD1. The length of the CDR3 is 19 residues. CDR1 SEHNR and CDR2 FQNEAQ come from the germline V gene (reference sequence). With 4 bases clipped from V and 0 bases from J, the junction kept 12 bases outside the gene matches. The CDR3 is CASSSPDRGSLATNEKLFF. The CDR3 DNA sequence: TGTGCCAGCAGCTCGCCGGACAGGGGAAGCCTGGCAACTAATGAAAAACTGTTTTTT.

The rearrangement links TRBV7-9 to TRBJ1-4; TRBD1 might be the D (6 bases). Germline V gives CDR1 SEHNR, CDR2 FQNEAQ (reference sequence). Deletions cut 3 bases from V and 3 bases from J, with 11 bases between. The CDR3 spans 15 residues. The CDR3 nucleotides are TGTGCCAGCAGCTTGGAACAGGGAGCTAATGAAAAACTGTTTTTT. Amino acids: CASSLEQGANEKLFF. The full variable domain, completed using reference TRBV7-9 and TRBJ1-4, is DTGVSQNPRHKITKRGQNVTFRCDPISEHNRLYWYRQTLGQGPEFLTYFQNEAQLEKSRLLSDRFSAERPKGSFSTLEIQRTEQGDSAMYLCASSLEQGANEKLFFGSGTQLSVL.

This sequence joins TRBV5-1 and TRBJ1-3; unclear D gene. The length of the CDR3 is 16 residues. Germline CDR1 SGHRS, CDR2 YFSETQ. V shed 0 bases and J shed 2 bases, with 12 bases lying between them. The CDR3 coding sequence is TGCGCCAGCAGCTTGGCCCCCTCACAGCCTGGAAACACCATATATTTT. Translation gives CASSLAPSQPGNTIYF.

This clone occurred a few times. The V and J genes are TRBV2 and TRBJ2-7; the match to TRBD2 covers 10 bases. This CDR3 is 15 amino acids long. Germline values: CDR1 SNHLY, CDR2 FYNNEI. V trimming: 3 bases; J trimming: 4 bases; junction bases outside the gene matches: 6. The CDR3 region is CASSDSSGGDYEQYF. CDR3 DNA sequence: TGTGCCAGCAGTGACTCTAGCGGGGGCGATTACGAGCAGTACTTC.

This clone was recorded only once. V is TRBV6-5 and J is TRBJ2-7; either TRBD1 or TRBD2 may supply D (5 bases each). Per germline, CDR1 MNHEY and CDR2 SVGAGI. The ends were cut back, 7 bases at V and 0 bases at J, with 13 bases in the middle. The CDR3 runs 14 residues. This CDR3 is CASTGTEGSYEQYF. CDR3 sequence (DNA): TGTGCCAGCACCGGGACCGAAGGCTCCTACGAGCAGTACTTC.

The J gene is TRBJ2-7, the V gene TRBV21-1; TRBD2 reflects the table's D call only, with no check against the DNA. TRBV21-1 is designated a pseudogene. CDR3 length equals 13 residues. CDR3 loop: CAGGFSRRLEQYF. The DNA of the CDR3 is TGTGCCGGCGGGTTCTCTCGTCGGTTAGAGCAGTACTTC.

V usage is TRBV7-2 and J usage is TRBJ2-5; perhaps TRBD2 as D (5 bases). The CDR3 runs to 14 residues. V was shortened by 7 bases and J by 4 bases, with 16 bases between the two germline ends. CDR1 SGHTA and CDR2 FQGNSA come from the germline V gene. The CDR3 DNA reads as TGTGCCAGCACCAAAGGTCCGGGGAGAGAGACCCAGTACTTC. Residues: CASTKGPGRETQYF.

The chain combines TRBV9 with TRBJ1-3, with unresolved D. Trimming removed 7 bases at V and 2 bases at J, with 10 bases between. Looked up from germline, CDR1 is SGDLS and CDR2 is YYNGEE. This CDR3 spans 13 amino acids. CDR3 sequence reads: CASGLGAGNTIYF. CDR3 in DNA: TGTGCCAGCGGACTCGGGGCTGGAAACACCATATATTTT.